A single sample is the source of the 15 T cell receptor beta chains below, sequenced in a study of graft-versus-host responses after intestinal transplantation. Profiled with immunoSEQ multiplex PCR; TCRdb holds only in-frame clones, not every one. Of roughly 12,000 clones in the sample, about 81% are singletons; the top ten hold over 8.5%. The source was PBMCs, collected 306 days after intestinal transplant. These receptors came from a human patient who received an intestinal transplant, so some T cells may come from the graft donor.

J is TRBJ2-7 and V is TRBV6-1, with a possible D match to TRBD2 (5 bases). The CDR3 length is 13 residues. Per germline, CDR1 MNHNS and CDR2 SASEGT. V was clipped by 7 bases and J by 4 bases, with 14 bases between them. DNA for the CDR3: TGTGCCAGCAAAAGCGGACGGGCTTACGAGCAGTACTTC. Protein product: CASKSGRAYEQYF.

The chain carries TRBV5-1 and TRBJ1-6, with TRBD1 identical over 9 bases. The germline gives CDR1 SGHRS, CDR2 YFSETQ. Losses at the gene ends were 1 base for V and 10 bases for J; bases not matched to a gene: 15. CDR3 length: 18 amino acids. CDR3 nucleotide sequence: TGCGCCAGCAGCTTGACGACCGCCGGTGGGACAGGGACCTCACCCCTCCACTTT. Residues: CASSLTTAGGTGTSPLHF. The full variable domain, in which reference TRBV5-1 and TRBJ1-6 provide the parts outside the CDR3, is KAGVTQTPRYLIKTRGQQVTLSCSPISGHRSVSWYQQTPGQGLQFLFEYFSETQRNKGNFPGRFSGRQFSNSRSEMNVSTLELGDSALYLCASSLTTAGGTGTSPLHFGNGTRLTVT.

The V and J genes are TRBV5-1 and TRBJ1-2, with D perhaps matching TRBD1 (6 bases). Germline V lookup: CDR1 SGHRS, CDR2 YFSETQ. This CDR3 spans 15 amino acids. The V gene lost 0 bases and the J gene lost 3 bases, with 12 bases spanning the gap. The CDR3 is CASSLAGALDYGYTF. Written as DNA, the CDR3 is TGCGCCAGCAGCTTGGCAGGGGCGCTTGACTATGGCTACACCTTC.

The rearrangement links TRBV7-2 to TRBJ2-7; 9 bases agree with TRBD2. Germline CDR1 is SGHTA and CDR2 is FQGNSA. This CDR3 is 15 amino acids long. V gave up 6 bases and J gave up 3 bases; unmatched junction bases: 9. In nucleotides, the CDR3 is TGTGCCAGCAGTTCGTCCGGGACTAGCAGCTACGAGCAGTACTTC. Its protein product is CASSSSGTSSYEQYF.

Only a few counts were recorded for this clone. The chain joins TRBV5-1 to TRBJ1-1; possibly TRBD1 for D (6 bases). V was pared by 1 base and J by 1 base, with 8 bases between. This CDR3 comprises 14 residues. Germline V CDR1 and CDR2: SGHRS, YFSETQ. CDR3 loop: CASSLTQGNTEAFF. The CDR3 coding sequence is TGCGCCAGCAGCTTGACACAGGGGAACACTGAAGCTTTCTTT.

This sequence joins TRBV15 and TRBJ1-2; possibly TRBD1 for D (5 bases). Germline-derived CDR1 and CDR2 are LNHNV and YYDKDF (reference sequence). Trimming pared 3 bases from V and 8 bases from J, leaving 16 bases between. The CDR3 sequence is 14 residues long. CDR3 DNA: TGTGCCACCAGCAGCGAATCCGGGGCTCTCGGCTACACCTTC. Amino acid sequence: CATSSESGALGYTF. The full variable domain, completed using reference TRBV15 and TRBJ1-2, is DAMVIQNPRYQVTQFGKPVTLSCSQTLNHNVMYWYQQKSSQAPKLLFHYYDKDFNNEADTPDNFQSRRPNTSFCFLDIRSPGLGDTAMYLCATSSESGALGYTFGSGTRLTVV.

This clone was seen only a few times. V gene TRBV19 combines with J gene TRBJ1-4, with TRBD1 matching 10 bases. CDR1 is LNHDA and CDR2 is SQIVND in the germline V gene (reference sequence). V shed 2 bases, J shed 0 bases, and the junction held 9 bases outside the gene matches. The CDR3 consists of 19 residues. The CDR3 protein is CASSIPRDRGFATNEKLFF. DNA for the CDR3: TGTGCCAGTAGTATACCCCGGGACAGGGGATTCGCAACTAATGAAAAACTGTTTTTT.

The table lists this clone with a count of one. The rearrangement joins TRBV5-4 to TRBJ2-2; D is possibly TRBD1 (7 bases). This CDR3 contains 15 residues. The germline V gene has CDR1 SGHNT and CDR2 YYREEE (reference sequence). Trimming cost V 4 bases and J 3 bases, with 13 bases left between them. The CDR3 sequence: CASSLEGAYTGELFF. Here the CDR3 DNA reads TGTGCCAGCAGCCTGGAGGGGGCATACACCGGGGAGCTGTTTTTT.

V is TRBV11-2 and J is TRBJ2-1, with TRBD2 identical over 14 bases. The length of the CDR3 is 15 residues. Trimming removed 2 bases from V and 9 bases from J; junction bases left unmatched: 3. Per the germline V gene, CDR1 is SGHAT and CDR2 is FQNNGV. The CDR3 is CASSLTGLAGAEQFF. For the CDR3, the DNA is TGTGCCAGCAGCTTAACGGGACTAGCGGGAGCTGAGCAGTTCTTC.

V and J are TRBV7-9 and TRBJ2-7; TRBD2 matches at 11 bases. The CDR3 is made up of 14 amino acids. V trimming: 5 bases; J trimming: 1 base; junction bases outside the gene matches: 1. CDR1 and CDR2 (germline): SEHNR, FQNEAQ (reference sequence). CDR3 region: CASSRTSGSYEQYF. The CDR3 region has the DNA TGTGCCAGCAGCCGGACTAGCGGGTCCTACGAGCAGTACTTC.

The chain couples TRBV19 to TRBJ2-3; D is possibly TRBD1 or TRBD2 (5 bases each). V was clipped by 7 bases and J by 2 bases, with 13 bases between them. CDR3 length: 14 residues. Germline V gene sequence: CDR1 LNHDA, CDR2 SQIVND (reference sequence). CDR3 sequence (DNA): TGTGCCAGTAATCAATTCGGGGCCACAGATACGCAGTATTTT. Its protein product is CASNQFGATDTQYF.

The V gene is TRBV9, the J gene TRBJ1-3; D gene ambiguous. This CDR3 is built from 16 residues. V dropped 0 bases and J dropped 0 bases, with 10 bases sitting between them. Germline lookup yields CDR1 SGDLS and CDR2 YYNGEE. The DNA for the CDR3 is TGTGCCAGCAGCGTAGACCCCTGGACCTCTGGAAACACCATATATTTT. Translated: CASSVDPWTSGNTIYF.

The V and J genes are TRBV7-9 and TRBJ2-1, with D possibly being TRBD2 (6 bases). This CDR3 is 15 amino acids long. The germline V and J ends were trimmed by 5 bases and 4 bases, with 15 bases remaining between them. Germline CDR1 SEHNR, CDR2 FQNEAQ (reference sequence). The DNA of the CDR3 is TGTGCCAGCAGCCCCTCCGGGACTGAGTACAATGAGCAGTTCTTC. As protein: CASSPSGTEYNEQFF. The whole variable domain, filled in from reference TRBV7-9 and TRBJ2-1, reads DTGVSQNPRHKITKRGQNVTFRCDPISEHNRLYWYRQTLGQGPEFLTYFQNEAQLEKSRLLSDRFSAERPKGSFSTLEIQRTEQGDSAMYLCASSPSGTEYNEQFFGPGTRLTVL.

The J gene is TRBJ1-1, the V gene TRBV21-1; the DNA was not used to check the table's D call, TRBD1. TRBV21-1 is tagged as a pseudogene. The CDR3 length is 18 residues. The chain's CDR3 is CASSKRAGGGWVNTEAFF. The CDR3 nucleotides are TGTGCCAGCAGCAAACGAGCAGGGGGCGGGTGGGTGAACACTGAAGCTTTCTTT.

V is TRBV7-6 and J is TRBJ2-1; the D call may be TRBD1 or TRBD2 (5 bases each). Germline assignment: CDR1 SGHVS and CDR2 FNYEAQ. The CDR3 totals 17 residues. V shed 2 bases and J shed 8 bases, with 22 bases lying between them. CDR3 in amino acids: CASSLSQGTGTVDEQFF. The CDR3 DNA reads TGTGCCAGCAGCTTATCTCAGGGCACCGGGACGGTGGATGAGCAGTTCTTC.